Below, 14 T cell receptor beta chains from the same sample are listed, as sequenced in a study of blood T cell repertoires in COVID-19. Method: immunoSEQ multiplex PCR; TCRdb's copy keeps in-frame clones and lacks some. The sample has approximately 190,000 clones; around nine tenths are singletons. The sequenced material came from peripheral blood. The receptors were sampled from a woman between 40 and 50 years old who had recovered from COVID-19.

This CDR3 is CARTSGRANTGELFF. In DNA form, the CDR3 reads TGTGCCCGGACTAGCGGGAGGGCCAACACCGGGGAGCTGTTTTTT. The V call is TRBV7-9, the J call TRBJ2-2; 15 bases fit TRBD2. This CDR3 has 15 residues. Germline assignment: CDR1 SEHNR and CDR2 FQNEAQ (reference sequence). V trimming: 11 bases; J trimming: 2 bases; junction bases outside the gene matches: 3.

The chain combines TRBV5-1 with TRBJ2-1, with TRBD1 matching 9 bases. The germline V gene has CDR1 SGHRS and CDR2 YFSETQ. The V segment lost 0 bases and the J segment 9 bases; nucleotides outside the gene matches: 10. The CDR3 extends over 16 amino acids. The CDR3 DNA reads TGCGCCAGCAGCTTGGCCCCGGGACAGGGTGGGGGTGAGCAGTTCTTC. Translation: CASSLAPGQGGGEQFF.

V and J are TRBV30 and TRBJ2-7; D possibly corresponds to TRBD1 (5 bases). CDR3 length equals 13 residues. CDR1 and CDR2 (germline): GTSNPN, SVGIG (reference sequence). Trimming removed 3 bases from V and 4 bases from J, with 13 bases in between. CDR3 sequence reads: CAWSPGSQYEQYF. CDR3 sequence (DNA): TGTGCCTGGAGCCCAGGGTCCCAGTACGAGCAGTACTTC.

At least ten counts were recorded for this clone. The chain couples TRBV19 to TRBJ2-2, with 9 bases lining up with TRBD2. Per the germline V gene, CDR1 is LNHDA and CDR2 is SQIVND (reference sequence). Trimming removed 1 base from V and 4 bases from J; junction bases left unmatched: 7. The CDR3 length is 17 residues. The CDR3 nucleotides read TGTGCCAGTAGTATAGGCCAGCTAGCGGGATTCACCGGGGAGCTGTTTTTT. Its protein is CASSIGQLAGFTGELFF.

The chain has TRBV7-2 and TRBJ2-3, with 10 bases lining up with TRBD2. Trimming cost V 1 base and J 3 bases; bases outside gene matches: 4. CDR3 length equals 16 residues. The germline CDR1 and CDR2 sequences are SGHTA and FQGNSA. The CDR3 is CASSLVAGGSTDTQYF. In DNA, the CDR3 is TGTGCCAGCAGCTTAGTAGCGGGAGGTTCTACAGATACGCAGTATTTT.

The chain joins TRBV18 to TRBJ1-5, with TRBD1 matching over 7 bases. The CDR3 consists of 13 residues. The V gene's germline CDR1 is KGHSH and CDR2 LQKENI. Unmatched junction bases numbered 2, after V lost 3 bases and J lost 6 bases. The CDR3 DNA is TGTGCCAGCTCACCCGACAGGGCTCAGCCCCAGCATTTT. Residues: CASSPDRAQPQHF.

This chain connects TRBV6-1 to TRBJ2-2; D possibly corresponds to TRBD1 (5 bases). From germline, CDR1 is MNHNS and CDR2 SASEGT. The CDR3 has 16 residues. The V and J ends lost 2 bases and 6 bases respectively, with 16 bases between them. CDR3 bases: TGTGCCAGCAGTGAACTGGCAGGGTTAGGTGCCGGGGAGCTGTTTTTT. This sequence encodes CASSELAGLGAGELFF.

The rearrangement links TRBV6-5 to TRBJ2-3; 8 bases agree with TRBD1. The length of the CDR3 is 13 residues. The V gene's germline CDR1 is MNHEY and CDR2 SVGAGI. Trimming at V came to 5 bases and at J to 5 bases, leaving 3 bases not matched to a gene. CDR3 loop: CASSLDRGDTQYF. In nucleotides, the CDR3 is TGTGCCAGCAGTCTCGACAGGGGAGATACGCAGTATTTT.

This chain connects TRBV15 to TRBJ2-3; 7 bases line up with TRBD1. Germline assignment: CDR1 LNHNV and CDR2 YYDKDF (reference sequence). CDR3 length equals 13 residues. V lost 3 bases to trimming and J lost 3 bases; unmatched junction nucleotides: 0. The CDR3 nucleotides are TGTGCCACCAGCAGGGGACAGACAGATACGCAGTATTTT. This sequence encodes CATSRGQTDTQYF.

The chain couples TRBV6-1 to TRBJ1-4; 7 nucleotides align to TRBD1. The CDR3 is 16 residues long. The germline CDR1 and CDR2 sequences are MNHNS and SASEGT. Unmatched junction bases numbered 11, after V lost 2 bases and J lost 8 bases. DNA of the CDR3: TGTGCCAGCAGTGAATGGAGGGGGACAGCGTGGGAAAAACTGTTTTTT. Protein: CASSEWRGTAWEKLFF.

This clone was recorded a few times. The J gene is TRBJ1-2, the V gene TRBV7-2; possible D gene TRBD1, 6 bases. CDR3 size: 13 residues. Germline V gene sequence: CDR1 SGHTA, CDR2 FQGNSA. Trimming stripped 6 bases from V and 7 bases from J, with 15 bases between. CDR3 DNA: TGTGCCAGCAGTTTCACAGGGATAGTTGGCTACACCTTC. Protein product: CASSFTGIVGYTF.

V usage is TRBV7-2 and J usage is TRBJ1-2, with D perhaps TRBD1 (5 bases). Germline V lookup: CDR1 SGHTA, CDR2 FQGNSA. The CDR3 has 12 amino acids. V gave up 5 bases and J gave up 4 bases, with 8 bases separating them. As DNA, the CDR3 is TGTGCCAGCAGCCCGGACACCTATGGCTACACCTTC. Protein product: CASSPDTYGYTF.

This clone was seen only once. The chain employs TRBV7-9 and TRBJ2-5; a possible D gene is TRBD2 (6 bases). CDR1 SEHNR and CDR2 FQNEAQ come from the germline V gene (reference sequence). V lost 5 bases to trimming and J lost 2 bases, with 24 bases between them. The length of the CDR3 is 18 residues. CDR3 sequence: CASSQFPGREEQQETQYF. The CDR3 bases are TGTGCCAGCAGCCAATTCCCGGGGCGGGAAGAACAACAAGAGACCCAGTACTTC.

The gene calls are TRBV28 and TRBJ2-7; possibly TRBD1 for D (6 bases). The CDR3 has 12 residues. Trimming stripped 7 bases from V and 6 bases from J, with 13 bases between. Germline CDR1 MDHEN, CDR2 SYDVKM. The DNA for the CDR3 is TGTGCCAGCACCACAACAGGGTTCGAGCAGTACTTC. Protein sequence: CASTTTGFEQYF.